This T cell receptor (beta chain) is from a study of blood T cell repertoires in COVID-19. Background on the study: Donors in the United States, Italy and Spain gave samples during acute or convalescent COVID-19. The cDNA or gDNA used as material had been derived from T cells, B-cell-depleted T cells, or PBMCs.

In the original workflow: How many nucleated cells were present was estimated from reference gene primer amplification. The assay was immunoSEQ multiplex PCR, and TCRdb's table has in-frame clones only and misses some. V, J and clone size derive from that table, while D and trimming were established from the DNA sequence. The sample lists 130,000 to 150,000 clones, roughly 88% seen once, with approximately 1.8% in the top ten. V dropped 4 bases and J dropped 4; count of bases not matched to a gene: 5. Germline CDR1 reads SGDLS; CDR2 reads YYNGEE. This CDR3 is built from 15 residues. This clone has a single count.

The TCR was taken from a man aged 65 to 79 with acute or convalescent COVID-19. V is TRBV9 and J is TRBJ2-1; 10 nucleotides line up with TRBD2. The sample comprised peripheral blood. The CDR3 region has the DNA TGTGCCAGCAGCCCTTTACTAGCGGGGTACAATGAGCAGTTCTTC. Protein sequence: CASSPLLAGYNEQFF.